This T cell receptor (beta chain) is drawn from a study of cytomegalovirus exposure and HLA in healthy donors. Germline trimming cut 3 bases from V and 4 bases from J; bases unmatched to any gene: 23. The CDR3 extends over 20 amino acids. The germline CDR1 and CDR2 sequences are MGHRA and YSYEKL. A word on this clone: What it binds is not known.

Vbeta (60) and Jbeta (13) primers were used in the PCR. TCRdb's copy holds only in-frame clones and misses some; the assay was immunoSEQ multiplex PCR. The sample lists about 270,000 clones, more than 55% occurring once. Donors in the study were healthy people who gave bone marrow. Study-level points and caveats: Most TCR beta V segments were productive about 87% or about 30% of the time in an earlier analysis.

The sample comprised PBMCs. This receptor was taken from a female donor in good health and CMV-seronegative. The chain uses TRBV4-1 and TRBJ1-1; 7 positions agree with TRBD1. The CDR3 sequence: CASSHRPGQFPIHEGTEAFF. CDR3 DNA: TGCGCCAGCAGCCATCGCCCGGGACAGTTCCCCATTCATGAAGGCACTGAAGCTTTCTTT.